This section outlines one T cell receptor (beta chain) sequence together with its context. The table lists this clone with a few counts. It lacks a known antigen. No base qualities exist here, and no much larger clone lies one base off it. This entry belongs to a study of beta chain features in type 1 diabetes (dated by TCRdb to between 2018 and 2020). Looking at the study overall: No differences in mean age, gender distribution, total cell number or subset yield were found between patients and healthy donors. In the study, TCRB repertoires of sorted circulating CD4+ T cell subsets from recently diagnosed type 1 diabetes patients were compared with those of matched healthy donors. Regulatory and stem cell-like memory subsets were obtained from only 8 patients and roughly 8 healthy donors, while naive and central memory subsets were obtained from all 30 or so donors. A total of 107,917,701 sorted cells were examined across all samples, and a strong correlation was observed between cell number per subset and RNA yield. What the work shows at the level of the full study, not this receptor alone: Because cDNA was sequenced instead of genomic DNA, highly expressing activated cells could be over-represented, though the groups showed no difference in activation or CD3 levels. At VDJ recombination sites, patients with type 1 diabetes made fewer insertions and deleted more nucleotides, a pattern implying thymic rearrangement abnormalities. Shorter templates might be favored by PCR, yet because patient and control samples were amplified and corrected together, any such skew would affect both groups equally. Naive, central memory and regulatory TCRB repertoires appeared to be more alike among patients than among healthy donors. Only small numbers of individuals were included in the HLA sub-analyses, which left unresolved whether HLA type had any influence on TCRB rearrangement. In all four CD4+ subsets, TCRB CDR3 length was moderately but significantly shorter in type 1 diabetes patients.

A single peripheral blood draw of about 116 mL on average was collected from each donor into heparinised tubes. A BD FACSAria II was used to sort naive, central memory, regulatory and stem cell-like memory CD4+ T cells with a panel that included CD45RO, CCR7, CD25, CD127, CD95 and CD27. A purity above 95% was achieved for all sorted populations. PBMCs were isolated immediately by Lymphoprep density gradient centrifugation and stained directly without culture. So that batch effects would be minimized, each experiment stained and sorted samples in pairs, pairing one healthy donor with one patient. Taken from the germline V gene, the CDR1 and CDR2 loops are MDHEN and SYDVKM. V is clipped by 5 bases and J by 7 bases, and the sequence between their germline boundaries is 8 bases long. There are 12 amino acids in the CDR3, from cysteine to phenylalanine inclusive. Of all the DNA, just the CDR3 is kept, 36 bases in frame from base 1.

The entire isolated RNA was reverse transcribed using the High Capacity cDNA Reverse Transcription Kit, and thus expressed TCRB transcripts were sequenced. Deep immunoSEQ sequencing was performed on naive, central memory and regulatory T cell samples, with an average of roughly 3.5 million total reads per sample. Sorted cells were lysed in RLT buffer, and RNA was extracted using DNase-treated RNeasy Micro or Mini kits according to cell number. Each cell subset was processed on its own to prevent cross-contamination, while patient and healthy donor samples were processed together. Using the immunoSEQ multiplex PCR, TCRB sequences were amplified from cDNA into 87-bp fragments spanning the CDR3 region. Sequencing of the amplicons was done on the Illumina HiSeq platform. The study's own analysis went as follows. PCR bias was computationally corrected using synthetic template baselines, reads within Hamming distance 2 were collapsed, and singletons that could not be merged were discarded. Reads were aligned against IMGT to assign V, D and J genes, CDR3 length and insertions or deletions at six rearrangement sites. Clonotype counts were normalized to sorted cell number within each subset before computing true diversity and Gini coefficients with the tcR R package. The overlap coefficient, calculated on TCRB nucleotide sequences, was used to quantify repertoire sharing. Out-of-frame TCRB sequences from naive cells were analyzed as a proxy for the pre-selection repertoire. TCRdb obtained this table from immuneACCESS and retained in-frame rearrangements with V and J assigned. These tables miss some clones; where compared with another copy, unresolved V genes account for less than half of the shortfall, and the remainder is unexplained. The V and J calls and clone size come from that table; D and trimming were worked out from the DNA. The sample table contains over 500,000 clones; only one count was recorded for roughly a sixth of them. About 0.093% of the sample is in the top ten clones.

The TCR comes from a man between 18 and 29 years old in good health. The specimen was naive CD4+ T cells from blood. The sample's cell subset or site label, in plain terms: true naive CD4+ T cells. The sequence links TRBV28 to TRBJ1-4; the D gene identity is not certain. Here is the DNA: TGTGCCAGCAGTGAGGGTAGTGAAAAACTGTTTTTT. It codes for CASSEGSEKLFF.